The next 19 T cell receptor beta chains were all read from a single sample in a study of blood T cell repertoires in COVID-19. Assay: immunoSEQ multiplex PCR; the TCRdb copy retains only in-frame clones and omits some. The data show roughly 350,000 clones, more than 75% seen once. The sample taken for sequencing was peripheral blood. The origin of the receptors is a woman aged 25 to 45 with COVID-19, enrolled during active disease.

This rearrangement joins TRBV24-1 to TRBJ2-1; 8 nucleotides agree with TRBD2. Germline V gene sequence: CDR1 KGHDR, CDR2 SFDVKD. The CDR3 extends over 16 amino acids. With 4 bases clipped from V and 1 base from J, the junction kept 5 bases outside the gene matches. The CDR3 reads CATSEAAGASYNEQFF. In DNA form, the CDR3 reads TGTGCCACCAGTGAAGCAGCGGGAGCATCCTACAATGAGCAGTTCTTC.

The rearrangement links TRBV30 to TRBJ2-7; tentative D call: TRBD1 (5 bases). Germline V gene data show CDR1 as GTSNPN and CDR2 as SVGIG (reference sequence). V was clipped by 8 bases and J by 0 bases, with 8 bases between them. There are 11 residues in the CDR3. This chain's CDR3 is CAAGHSYEQYF. The CDR3 DNA follows: TGTGCCGCCGGACACTCCTACGAGCAGTACTTC.

The chain links TRBV7-9 to TRBJ2-5, with 11 bases matching TRBD2. The V gene's germline CDR1 is SEHNR and CDR2 FQNEAQ (reference sequence). With 3 bases clipped from V and 1 base from J, the junction kept 7 bases outside the gene matches. This CDR3 comprises 17 residues. CDR3 loop: CASSFSSGRASQETQYF. The CDR3 DNA reads TGTGCCAGCAGCTTTAGTAGCGGGAGGGCTTCCCAAGAGACCCAGTACTTC.

This chain links TRBV13 with TRBJ1-5; a weak D match, TRBD1 (6 bases). From germline, CDR1 is PRHDT and CDR2 FYEKMQ (reference sequence). There are 14 residues in the CDR3. Trimming shortened V by 7 bases and J by 0 bases, and 10 bases separated the two germline ends. In nucleotides, the CDR3 is TGTGCCAGCACGACCAGGGGTAGCAATCAGCCCCAGCATTTT. Translated, it gives CASTTRGSNQPQHF.

The CDR3 DNA reads TGTGCCAGCAGCACACAGCGACAGCTCTATGGCTACACCTTC. The encoded protein is CASSTQRQLYGYTF. This chain joins TRBV3-1 (or the pseudogene TRBV3-2) and TRBJ1-2; tentatively, D is TRBD1 (5 bases). Trimming took off 5 bases at V and 4 bases at J, with 14 bases between the two ends. Germline V gene lookup returns CDR1 LGHDT and CDR2 YNNKEL (reference sequence). The length of the CDR3 is 14 residues.

This clone was counted once. The rearrangement uses TRBV2 and TRBJ2-2; D gene ambiguous. CDR3 length: 15 amino acids. Germline V gene lookup returns CDR1 SNHLY and CDR2 FYNNEI. Trimming left V 3 bases short and J 2 bases short, with 10 bases between. CDR3 in DNA: TGTGCCAGCAGTGATGGGCAGAGTAACACCGGGGAGCTGTTTTTT. Its translation: CASSDGQSNTGELFF.

The chain recombines TRBV19 with TRBJ2-2, with a possible D match to TRBD2 (6 bases). V was cut by 1 base and J by 7 bases, with 10 bases left in between. The CDR3 has 14 residues. Germline V gene sequence: CDR1 LNHDA, CDR2 SQIVND (reference sequence). CDR3 nucleotide sequence: TGTGCCAGTAGTATAGTGCGGGGTAACGGGGAGCTGTTTTTT. Translating gives CASSIVRGNGELFF.

The chain carries TRBV19 and TRBJ1-2, with 7 bases lining up with TRBD1. CDR3 length: 14 residues. Trimming removed 6 bases from V and 5 bases from J; junction bases left unmatched: 9. Germline-derived CDR1 and CDR2 are LNHDA and SQIVND (reference sequence). This CDR3 reads CASSLQGGHYGYTF. The CDR3 region has the DNA TGTGCCAGTAGCCTCCAGGGGGGTCATTATGGCTACACCTTC.

This chain joins TRBV6-4 and TRBJ2-1, with a tentative D call TRBD2 (6 bases). In germline, CDR1 is MRHNA, CDR2 SNTAGT. This CDR3 is built from 15 residues. V shed 9 bases and J shed 2 bases, with 17 bases lying between them. The DNA for the CDR3 is TGTGCCAGGTGGGGGGTAGCGGCCACCTACAATGAGCAGTTCTTC. This codes for CARWGVAATYNEQFF.

This sequence joins TRBV16 and TRBJ1-6, with a weak D call TRBD1 (5 bases). This CDR3 is 14 amino acids long. Germline CDR1 KGHSY, CDR2 FQNENV. V lost 6 bases, J lost 8 bases, and 14 bases lay in between. The CDR3 region is CASSPRQLDSPLHF. The CDR3 DNA sequence: TGTGCCAGCAGTCCGAGACAGCTGGATTCACCCCTCCACTTT. Full variable domain (missing parts from reference TRBV16 and TRBJ1-6): GEEVAQTPKHLVRGEGQKAKLYCAPIKGHSYVFWYQQVLKNEFKFLISFQNENVFDETGMPKERFSAKCLPNSPCSLEIQATKLEDSAVYFCASSPRQLDSPLHFGNGTRLTVT.

The rearrangement uses TRBV7-2 and TRBJ2-1; no firm D call. Trimming removed 4 bases at V and 3 bases at J, with 7 bases between. The length of the CDR3 is 13 residues. Germline loops: CDR1 SGHTA, CDR2 FQGNSA. The chain's CDR3 is CASSSSGYNEQFF. As DNA, the CDR3 is TGTGCCAGCAGCTCATCAGGCTACAATGAGCAGTTCTTC. The full variable domain, in which reference TRBV7-2 and TRBJ2-1 provide the parts outside the CDR3, is GAGVSQSPSNKVTEKGKDVELRCDPISGHTALYWYRQSLGQGLEFLIYFQGNSAPDKSGLPSDRFSAERTGGSVSTLTIQRTQQEDSAVYLCASSSSGYNEQFFGPGTRLTVL.

The rearrangement links TRBV6-5 to TRBJ1-4, with a weak D call TRBD1 (5 bases). This CDR3 contains 16 residues. Per germline, CDR1 MNHEY and CDR2 SVGAGI. V gave up 0 bases and J gave up 6 bases, with 14 bases separating them. The CDR3 region is CASSYSTQARHEKLFF. For the CDR3, the DNA is TGTGCCAGCAGTTACTCAACACAGGCCCGACATGAAAAACTGTTTTTT.

In its sample, this clone was seen a few times. The DNA of the CDR3 is TGCAGCGTTCTCGGACAGGACACTGAAGCTTTCTTT. It codes for CSVLGQDTEAFF. This rearrangement joins TRBV29-1 to TRBJ1-1; the match to TRBD1 covers 7 bases. V dropped 5 bases and J dropped 3; count of bases not matched to a gene: 3. The CDR3 consists of 12 residues. In germline, CDR1 is SQVTM, CDR2 ANQGSEA.

This clone appeared a single time. V usage is TRBV19 and J usage is TRBJ2-7; 8 positions match TRBD1. V was pared by 3 bases and J by 4 bases, with 5 bases of the junction left unmatched. The CDR3 runs 14 residues. Germline assignment: CDR1 LNHDA and CDR2 SQIVND (reference sequence). The chain's CDR3 is CASSMGTGSYEQYF. As DNA, the CDR3 is TGTGCCAGTAGTATGGGGACAGGCTCTTACGAGCAGTACTTC.

The chain is built from TRBV6-5 and TRBJ1-1; D remains unclear. There are 15 residues in the CDR3. Trimming left V 2 bases short and J 0 bases short, with 10 bases between. The germline V gene has CDR1 MNHEY and CDR2 SVGAGI. Written as DNA, the CDR3 is TGTGCCAGCAGTTACATGGGAGACTTGAACACTGAAGCTTTCTTT. Amino acids: CASSYMGDLNTEAFF.

This clone was counted between two and nine times. Other nucleotide sequences in the sample specify the same CDR3. The chain recombines TRBV7-2 with TRBJ1-4; D is undetermined. CDR3 size: 15 residues. The germline V gene encodes CDR1 SGHTA and CDR2 FQGNSA. V lost 1 base to trimming and J lost 8 bases, with 14 bases between them. CDR3 loop: CASSLDGRGNEKLFF. The CDR3 DNA is TGTGCCAGCAGCTTAGATGGCAGAGGGAACGAAAAACTGTTTTTT.

This clone was found once. The chain recombines TRBV10-3 with TRBJ1-4; perhaps TRBD1 as D (5 bases). From germline, CDR1 is ENHRY and CDR2 SYGVKD. The CDR3 sequence is 16 residues long. V lost 8 bases and J lost 4, with 20 bases in between. The CDR3 coding sequence is TGTGCCATCTATCCCGGCCCCGGTAGGGGTAATGAAAAACTGTTTTTT. Its protein is CAIYPGPGRGNEKLFF.

The J gene is TRBJ1-5, the V gene TRBV7-2; maybe TRBD1 (5 bases). Germline lookup yields CDR1 SGHTA and CDR2 FQGNSA. The V and J ends lost 5 bases and 9 bases respectively, with 14 bases between them. CDR3 length: 13 amino acids. CDR3 loop: CASSDSLSWPQHF. The CDR3 bases are TGTGCCAGCAGCGACAGTCTCAGTTGGCCCCAGCATTTT. The full variable domain, completed using reference TRBV7-2 and TRBJ1-5, is GAGVSQSPSNKVTEKGKDVELRCDPISGHTALYWYRQSLGQGLEFLIYFQGNSAPDKSGLPSDRFSAERTGGSVSTLTIQRTQQEDSAVYLCASSDSLSWPQHFGDGTRLSIL.

V usage is TRBV18 and J usage is TRBJ1-1; a weak D match, TRBD1 (5 bases). The germline gives CDR1 KGHSH, CDR2 LQKENI. The CDR3 loop spans 13 amino acids. The V end lost 6 bases, the J end lost 1 base, and 9 bases lay between the germline ends. The CDR3 DNA reads as TGTGCCAGCTCCATGGGGCGGAACACTGAAGCTTTCTTT. It specifies CASSMGRNTEAFF.